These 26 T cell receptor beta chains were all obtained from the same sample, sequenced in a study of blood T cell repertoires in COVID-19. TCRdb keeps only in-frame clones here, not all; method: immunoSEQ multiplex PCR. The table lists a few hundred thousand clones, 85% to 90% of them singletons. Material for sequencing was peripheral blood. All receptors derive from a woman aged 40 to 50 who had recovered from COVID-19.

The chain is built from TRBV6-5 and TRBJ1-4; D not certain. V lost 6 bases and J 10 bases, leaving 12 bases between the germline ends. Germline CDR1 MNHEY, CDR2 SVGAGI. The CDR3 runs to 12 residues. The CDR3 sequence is CASSRSSGKLFF. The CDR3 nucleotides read TGTGCCAGCAGCCGGTCTTCCGGAAAACTGTTTTTT.

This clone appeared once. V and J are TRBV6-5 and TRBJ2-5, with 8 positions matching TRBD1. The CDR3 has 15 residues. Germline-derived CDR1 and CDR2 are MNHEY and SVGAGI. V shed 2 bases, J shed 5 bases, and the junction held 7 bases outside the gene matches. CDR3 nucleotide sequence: TGTGCCAGCAGTTACGGCAGGGGGCGCTTGGAGACCCAGTACTTC. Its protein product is CASSYGRGRLETQYF.

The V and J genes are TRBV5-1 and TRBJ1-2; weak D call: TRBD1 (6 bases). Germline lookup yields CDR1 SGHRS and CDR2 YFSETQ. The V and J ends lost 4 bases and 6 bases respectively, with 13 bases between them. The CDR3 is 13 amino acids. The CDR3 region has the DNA TGCGCCAGCAGCCCCGGGACACAGAATGGCTACACCTTC. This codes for CASSPGTQNGYTF.

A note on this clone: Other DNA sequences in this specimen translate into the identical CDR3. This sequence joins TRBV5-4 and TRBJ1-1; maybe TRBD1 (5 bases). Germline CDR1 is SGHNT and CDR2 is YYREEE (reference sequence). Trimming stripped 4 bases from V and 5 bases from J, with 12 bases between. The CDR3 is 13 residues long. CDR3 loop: CASSPGGGTEAFF. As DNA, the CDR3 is TGTGCCAGCAGCCCGGGGGGAGGGACTGAAGCTTTCTTT.

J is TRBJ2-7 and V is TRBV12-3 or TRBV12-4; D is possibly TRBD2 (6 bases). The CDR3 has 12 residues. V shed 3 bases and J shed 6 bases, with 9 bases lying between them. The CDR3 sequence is CASSLGTGEQYF. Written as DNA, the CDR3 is TGTGCCAGCAGTTTGGGGACTGGCGAGCAGTACTTC.

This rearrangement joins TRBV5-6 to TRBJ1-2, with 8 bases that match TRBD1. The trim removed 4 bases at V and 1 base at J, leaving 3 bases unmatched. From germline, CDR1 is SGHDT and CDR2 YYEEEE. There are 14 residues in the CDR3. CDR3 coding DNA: TGTGCCAGCAGCCGGACAGGGATTAACTATGGCTACACCTTC. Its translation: CASSRTGINYGYTF.

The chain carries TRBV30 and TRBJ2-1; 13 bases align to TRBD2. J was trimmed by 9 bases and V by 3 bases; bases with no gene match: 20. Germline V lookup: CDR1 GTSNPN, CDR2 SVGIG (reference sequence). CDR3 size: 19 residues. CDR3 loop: CAWSPPLTSGRRAWGEQFF. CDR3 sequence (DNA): TGTGCCTGGAGCCCCCCCTTGACTAGCGGGAGGAGGGCTTGGGGTGAGCAGTTCTTC. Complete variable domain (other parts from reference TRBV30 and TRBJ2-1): SQTIHQWPATLVQPVGSPLSLECTVEGTSNPNLYWYRQAAGRGLQLLFYSVGIGQISSEVPQNLSASRPQDRQFILSSKKLLLSDSGFYLCAWSPPLTSGRRAWGEQFFGPGTRLTVL.

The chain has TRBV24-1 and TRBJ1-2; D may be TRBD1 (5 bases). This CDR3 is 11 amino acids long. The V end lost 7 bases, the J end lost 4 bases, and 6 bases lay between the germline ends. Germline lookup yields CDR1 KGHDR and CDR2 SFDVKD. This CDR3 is CATRDIYGYTF. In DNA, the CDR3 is TGTGCCACCAGGGACATCTATGGCTACACCTTC.

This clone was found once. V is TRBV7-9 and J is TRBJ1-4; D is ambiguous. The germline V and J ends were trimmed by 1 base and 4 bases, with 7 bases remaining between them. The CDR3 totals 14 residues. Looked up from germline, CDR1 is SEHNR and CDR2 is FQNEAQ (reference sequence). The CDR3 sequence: CASSLGRSNEKLFF. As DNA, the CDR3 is TGTGCCAGCAGCTTAGGACGGAGTAATGAAAAACTGTTTTTT.

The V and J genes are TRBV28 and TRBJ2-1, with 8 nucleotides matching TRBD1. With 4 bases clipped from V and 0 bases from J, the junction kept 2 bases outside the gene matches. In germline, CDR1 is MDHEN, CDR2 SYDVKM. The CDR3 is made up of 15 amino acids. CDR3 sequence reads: CASSWTGSSYNEQFF. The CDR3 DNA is TGTGCCAGCAGTTGGACAGGGAGCTCCTACAATGAGCAGTTCTTC.

The CDR3 sequence: CASSLGTGGPEAFF. The CDR3 DNA follows: TGCGCCAGCAGTCTCGGGACAGGGGGCCCTGAAGCTTTCTTT. The genes are TRBV23-1 and TRBJ1-1, with 12 bases identical to TRBD1. TRBV23-1 belongs to the ORF category, with a function that is uncertain. The CDR3 length is 14 residues. V dropped 4 bases and J dropped 6; count of bases not matched to a gene: 3.

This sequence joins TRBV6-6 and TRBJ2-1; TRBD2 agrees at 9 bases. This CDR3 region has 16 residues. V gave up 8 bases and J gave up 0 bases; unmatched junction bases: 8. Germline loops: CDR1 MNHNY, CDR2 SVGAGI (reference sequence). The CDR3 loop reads CASARRTSASYNEQFF. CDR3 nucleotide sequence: TGTGCCAGCGCCCGGAGGACTAGCGCCTCCTACAATGAGCAGTTCTTC.

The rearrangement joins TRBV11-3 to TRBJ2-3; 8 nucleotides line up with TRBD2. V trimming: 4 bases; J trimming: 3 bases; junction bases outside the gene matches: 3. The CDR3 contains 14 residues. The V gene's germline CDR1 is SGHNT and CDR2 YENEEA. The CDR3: CASSSGGVTDTQYF. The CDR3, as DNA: TGTGCCAGCAGCTCGGGAGGGGTTACAGATACGCAGTATTTT.

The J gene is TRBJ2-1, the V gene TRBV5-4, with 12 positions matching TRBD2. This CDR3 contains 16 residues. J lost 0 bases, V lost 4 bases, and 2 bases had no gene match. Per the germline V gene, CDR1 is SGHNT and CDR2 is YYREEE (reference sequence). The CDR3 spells CASSGTSGPSYNEQFF. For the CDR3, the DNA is TGTGCCAGCAGCGGGACTAGCGGGCCCTCCTACAATGAGCAGTTCTTC.

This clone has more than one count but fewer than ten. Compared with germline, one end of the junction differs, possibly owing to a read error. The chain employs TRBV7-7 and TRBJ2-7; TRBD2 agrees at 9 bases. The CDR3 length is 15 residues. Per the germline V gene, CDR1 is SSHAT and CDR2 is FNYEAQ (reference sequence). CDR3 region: CASSSGASGTYEQYF. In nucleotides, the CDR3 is TGTGCTAGCAGCTCGGGGGCTAGCGGGACCTACGAGCAGTACTTC.

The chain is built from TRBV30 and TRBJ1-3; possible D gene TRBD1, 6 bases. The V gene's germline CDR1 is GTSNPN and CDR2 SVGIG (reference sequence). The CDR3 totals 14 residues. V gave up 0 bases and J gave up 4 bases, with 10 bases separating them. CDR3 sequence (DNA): TGTGCCTGGAGTGTAGTACAGGGAGGAAACACCATATATTTT. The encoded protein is CAWSVVQGGNTIYF.

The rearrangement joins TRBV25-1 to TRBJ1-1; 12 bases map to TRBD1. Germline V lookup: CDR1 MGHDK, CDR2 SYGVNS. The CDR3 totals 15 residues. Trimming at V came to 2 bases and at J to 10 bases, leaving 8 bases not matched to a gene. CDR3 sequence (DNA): TGTGCCAGCAGTGAAGGGACAGGGGGCCGTCAGGGAGCTTTCTTT. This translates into CASSEGTGGRQGAFF.

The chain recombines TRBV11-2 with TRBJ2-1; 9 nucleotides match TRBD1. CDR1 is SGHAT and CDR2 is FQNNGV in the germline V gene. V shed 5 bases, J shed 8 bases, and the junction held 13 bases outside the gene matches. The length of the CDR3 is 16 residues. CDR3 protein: CASSQGAGQGRDEQFF. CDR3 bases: TGTGCCAGCAGCCAGGGGGCGGGACAGGGCCGGGATGAGCAGTTCTTC.

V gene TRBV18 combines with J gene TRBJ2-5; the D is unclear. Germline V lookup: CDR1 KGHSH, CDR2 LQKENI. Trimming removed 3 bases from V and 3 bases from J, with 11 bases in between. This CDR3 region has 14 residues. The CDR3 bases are TGTGCCAGCTCACCCCCCGGGTCCGAAGAGACCCAGTACTTC. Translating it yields CASSPPGSEETQYF.

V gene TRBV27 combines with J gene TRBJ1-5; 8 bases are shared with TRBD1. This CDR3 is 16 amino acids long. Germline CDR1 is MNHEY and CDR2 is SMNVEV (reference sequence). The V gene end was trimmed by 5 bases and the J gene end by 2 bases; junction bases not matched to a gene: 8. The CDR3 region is CASSPRQGNGNQPQHF. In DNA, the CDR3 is TGTGCCAGCAGTCCCCGACAGGGGAACGGCAATCAGCCCCAGCATTTT.

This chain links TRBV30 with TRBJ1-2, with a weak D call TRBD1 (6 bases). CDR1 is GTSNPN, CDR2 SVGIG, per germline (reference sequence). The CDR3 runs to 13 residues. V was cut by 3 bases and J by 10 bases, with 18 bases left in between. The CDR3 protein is CAWSPLYDRSYTF. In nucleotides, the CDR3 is TGTGCCTGGAGCCCCCTGTACGACAGGTCCTACACCTTC. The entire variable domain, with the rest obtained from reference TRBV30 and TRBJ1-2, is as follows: SQTIHQWPATLVQPVGSPLSLECTVEGTSNPNLYWYRQAAGRGLQLLFYSVGIGQISSEVPQNLSASRPQDRQFILSSKKLLLSDSGFYLCAWSPLYDRSYTFGSGTRLTVV.

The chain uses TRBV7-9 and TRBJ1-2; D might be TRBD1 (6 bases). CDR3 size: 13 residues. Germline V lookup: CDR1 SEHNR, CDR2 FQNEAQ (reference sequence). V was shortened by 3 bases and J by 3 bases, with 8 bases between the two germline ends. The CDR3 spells CASSFQGYYGYTF. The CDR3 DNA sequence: TGTGCCAGCAGCTTCCAGGGGTACTATGGCTACACCTTC.

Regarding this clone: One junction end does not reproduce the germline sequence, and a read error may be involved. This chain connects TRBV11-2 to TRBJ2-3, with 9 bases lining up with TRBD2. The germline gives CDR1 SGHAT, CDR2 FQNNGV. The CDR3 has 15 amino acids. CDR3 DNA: TGTGCCAGCAGCCACCCGGGGACTAGCAGAGATACGCAGTATTTT. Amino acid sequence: CASSHPGTSRDTQYF.

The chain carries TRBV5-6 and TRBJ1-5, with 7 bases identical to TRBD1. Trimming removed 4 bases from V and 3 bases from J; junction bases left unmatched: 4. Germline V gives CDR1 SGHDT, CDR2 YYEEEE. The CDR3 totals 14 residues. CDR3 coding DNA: TGTGCCAGCAGCCTAGGACAGGTCAATCAGCCCCAGCATTTT. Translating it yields CASSLGQVNQPQHF.

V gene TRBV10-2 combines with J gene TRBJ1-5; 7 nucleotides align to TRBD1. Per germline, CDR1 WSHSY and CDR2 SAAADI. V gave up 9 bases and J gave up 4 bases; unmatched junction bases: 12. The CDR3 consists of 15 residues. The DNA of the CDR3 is TGCGCCAGTAGACAGGGCCCTTATGGGAATCAGCCCCAGCATTTT. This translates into CASRQGPYGNQPQHF.

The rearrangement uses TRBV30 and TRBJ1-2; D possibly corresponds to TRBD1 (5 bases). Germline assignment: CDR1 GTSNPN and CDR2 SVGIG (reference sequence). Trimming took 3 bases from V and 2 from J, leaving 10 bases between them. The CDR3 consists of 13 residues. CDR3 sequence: CAWSRRQNYGYTF. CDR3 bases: TGTGCCTGGAGCCGCCGACAGAACTATGGCTACACCTTC. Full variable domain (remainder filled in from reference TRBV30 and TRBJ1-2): SQTIHQWPATLVQPVGSPLSLECTVEGTSNPNLYWYRQAAGRGLQLLFYSVGIGQISSEVPQNLSASRPQDRQFILSSKKLLLSDSGFYLCAWSRRQNYGYTFGSGTRLTVV.